This note documents a single TCR beta chain sequence. Other DNA sequences in this sample translate to the same CDR3. Profiling relied on immunoSEQ multiplex PCR, and the TCRdb table lists in-frame clones only, not all of them. The data show a few hundred thousand clones, with 86% seen just once and under 3.5% held by the top ten. These data originate in a study of blood T cell repertoires in COVID-19. Looking at the study overall: Acute-phase and convalescent COVID-19 samples originated in the United States, Italy and Spain.

Trimming pared 0 bases from V and 3 bases from J, leaving 10 bases between. Germline CDR1 reads SGDLS; CDR2 reads YYNGEE. CDR3 length: 15 residues. The chain couples TRBV9 to TRBJ2-1; D is possibly TRBD2 (7 bases). The material sequenced was peripheral blood. The sequence came from a woman aged 25 to 39 with active or convalescent COVID-19. CDR3 protein: CASSVAGDYYNEQFF. As DNA, the CDR3 is TGTGCCAGCAGCGTAGCAGGGGACTACTACAATGAGCAGTTCTTC.